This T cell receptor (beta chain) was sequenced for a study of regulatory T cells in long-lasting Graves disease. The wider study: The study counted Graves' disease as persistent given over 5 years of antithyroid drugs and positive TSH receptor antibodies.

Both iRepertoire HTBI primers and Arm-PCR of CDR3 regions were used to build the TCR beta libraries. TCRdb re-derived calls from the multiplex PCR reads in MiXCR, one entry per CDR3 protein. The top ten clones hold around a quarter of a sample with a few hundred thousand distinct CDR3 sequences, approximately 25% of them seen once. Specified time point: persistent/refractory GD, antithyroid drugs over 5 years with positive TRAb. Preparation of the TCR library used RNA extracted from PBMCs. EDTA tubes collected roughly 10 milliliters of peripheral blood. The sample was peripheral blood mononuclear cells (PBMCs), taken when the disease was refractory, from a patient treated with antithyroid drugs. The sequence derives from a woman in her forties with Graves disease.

The CDR3 spells CASSLRTPLAGEVGELFF. CDR3 bases: TGTGCCAGCAGCTTACGGACTCCTCTAGCGGGAGAAGTCGGGGAGCTGTTTTTT. The chain combines TRBV7-2 with TRBJ2-2, with TRBD2 identical over 10 bases. This CDR3 has 18 amino acids. V was pared by 2 bases and J by 7 bases, with 13 bases of the junction left unmatched. Germline V gene sequence: CDR1 SGHTA, CDR2 FQGNSA.